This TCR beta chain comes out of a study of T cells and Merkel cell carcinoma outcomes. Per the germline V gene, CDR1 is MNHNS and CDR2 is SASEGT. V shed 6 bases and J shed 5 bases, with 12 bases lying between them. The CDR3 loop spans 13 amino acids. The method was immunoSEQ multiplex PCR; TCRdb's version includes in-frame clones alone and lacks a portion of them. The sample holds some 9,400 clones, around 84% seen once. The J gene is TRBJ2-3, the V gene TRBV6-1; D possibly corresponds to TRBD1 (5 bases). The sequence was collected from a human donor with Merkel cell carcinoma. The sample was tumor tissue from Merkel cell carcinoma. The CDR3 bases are TGTGCCAGCAGCTTCTCCAGGGTAGATACGCAGTATTTT. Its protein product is CASSFSRVDTQYF.